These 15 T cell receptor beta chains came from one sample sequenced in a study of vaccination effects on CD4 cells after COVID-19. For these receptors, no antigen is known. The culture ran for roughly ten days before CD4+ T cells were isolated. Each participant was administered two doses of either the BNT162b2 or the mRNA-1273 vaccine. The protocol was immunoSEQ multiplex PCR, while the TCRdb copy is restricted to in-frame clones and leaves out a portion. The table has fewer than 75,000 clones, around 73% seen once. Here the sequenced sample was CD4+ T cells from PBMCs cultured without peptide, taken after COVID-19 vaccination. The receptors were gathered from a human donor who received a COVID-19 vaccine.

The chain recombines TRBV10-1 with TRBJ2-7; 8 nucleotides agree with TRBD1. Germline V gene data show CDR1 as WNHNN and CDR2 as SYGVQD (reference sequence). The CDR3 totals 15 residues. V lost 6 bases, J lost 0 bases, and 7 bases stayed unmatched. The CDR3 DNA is TGCGCCAGCAGGACAGGGGACCACAGCTCCTACGAGCAGTACTTC. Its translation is CASRTGDHSSYEQYF.

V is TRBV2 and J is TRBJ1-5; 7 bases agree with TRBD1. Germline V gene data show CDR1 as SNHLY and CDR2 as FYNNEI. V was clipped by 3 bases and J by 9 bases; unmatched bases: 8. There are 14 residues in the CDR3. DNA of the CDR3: TGTGCCAGCAGTGAGCCCTACAGGGGAACGCCCCAGCATTTT. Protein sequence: CASSEPYRGTPQHF.

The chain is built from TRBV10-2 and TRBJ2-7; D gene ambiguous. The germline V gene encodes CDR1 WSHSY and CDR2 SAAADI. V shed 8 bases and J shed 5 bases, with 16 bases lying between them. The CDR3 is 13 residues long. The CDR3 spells CASLDWGMDEQYF. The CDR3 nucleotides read TGCGCCAGCCTAGACTGGGGTATGGACGAGCAGTACTTC.

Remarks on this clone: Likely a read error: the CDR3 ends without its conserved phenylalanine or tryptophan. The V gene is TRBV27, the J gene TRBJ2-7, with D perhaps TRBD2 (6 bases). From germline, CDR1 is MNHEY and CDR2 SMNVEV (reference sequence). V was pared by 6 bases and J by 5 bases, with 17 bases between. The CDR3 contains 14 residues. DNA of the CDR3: TGTGCCAGCAGCCCCAGACTAGTTTCCCACGAGCAGTACCTC. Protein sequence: CASSPRLVSHEQYL.

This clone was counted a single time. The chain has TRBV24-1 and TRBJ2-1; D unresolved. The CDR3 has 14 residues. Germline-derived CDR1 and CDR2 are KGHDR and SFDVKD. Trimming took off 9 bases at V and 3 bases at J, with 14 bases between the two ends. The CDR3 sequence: CATQHPGDYNEQFF. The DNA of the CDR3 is TGTGCCACCCAGCATCCTGGGGACTACAATGAGCAGTTCTTC.

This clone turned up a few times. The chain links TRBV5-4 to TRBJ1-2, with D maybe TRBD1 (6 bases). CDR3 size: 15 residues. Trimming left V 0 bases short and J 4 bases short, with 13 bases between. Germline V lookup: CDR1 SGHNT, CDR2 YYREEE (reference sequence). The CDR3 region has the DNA TGTGCCAGCAGCTTGGATTTTAGGGACACCTATGGCTACACCTTC. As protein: CASSLDFRDTYGYTF.

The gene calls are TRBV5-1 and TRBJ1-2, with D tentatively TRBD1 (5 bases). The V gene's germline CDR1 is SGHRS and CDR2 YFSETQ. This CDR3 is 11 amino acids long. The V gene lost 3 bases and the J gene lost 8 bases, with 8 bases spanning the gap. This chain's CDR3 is CASSWGGGYTF. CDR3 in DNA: TGCGCCAGCAGCTGGGGGGGAGGCTACACCTTC.

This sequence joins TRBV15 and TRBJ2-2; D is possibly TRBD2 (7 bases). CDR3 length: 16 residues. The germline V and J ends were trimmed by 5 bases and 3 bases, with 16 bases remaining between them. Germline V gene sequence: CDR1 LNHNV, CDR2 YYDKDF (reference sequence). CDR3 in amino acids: CATSGGAALYTGELFF. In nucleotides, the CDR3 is TGTGCCACCAGCGGGGGGGCTGCTTTATACACCGGGGAGCTGTTTTTT.

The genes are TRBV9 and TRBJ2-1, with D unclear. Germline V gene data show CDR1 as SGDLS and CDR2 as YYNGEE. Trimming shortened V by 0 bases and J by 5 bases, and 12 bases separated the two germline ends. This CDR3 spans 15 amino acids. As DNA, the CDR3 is TGTGCCAGCAGCGTAGGTGGCATGTTAAACAATGAGCAGTTCTTC. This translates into CASSVGGMLNNEQFF.

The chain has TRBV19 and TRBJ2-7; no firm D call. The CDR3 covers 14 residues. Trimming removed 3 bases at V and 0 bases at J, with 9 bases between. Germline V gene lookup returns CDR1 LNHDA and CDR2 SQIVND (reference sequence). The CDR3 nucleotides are TGTGCCAGTAGTATCACCAGGAGCTCCTACGAGCAGTACTTC. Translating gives CASSITRSSYEQYF.

The CDR3 here is CASSSGLAGVERETQYF. The CDR3, as DNA: TGTGCCAGCAGCTCGGGACTAGCGGGGGTCGAACGAGAGACCCAGTACTTC. The chain recombines TRBV5-8 with TRBJ2-5; 14 bases fit TRBD2. The V and J ends lost 3 bases and 4 bases, in that order; junction bases with no gene match: 8. The V gene's germline CDR1 is SGHTS and CDR2 YDEGEE. This CDR3 contains 17 residues.

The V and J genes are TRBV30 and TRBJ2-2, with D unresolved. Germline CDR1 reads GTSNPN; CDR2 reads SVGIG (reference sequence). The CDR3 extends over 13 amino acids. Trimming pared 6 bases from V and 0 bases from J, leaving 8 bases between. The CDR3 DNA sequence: TGTGCCTGTGGACGGTCGAACACCGGGGAGCTGTTTTTT. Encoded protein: CACGRSNTGELFF. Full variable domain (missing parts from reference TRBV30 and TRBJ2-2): SQTIHQWPATLVQPVGSPLSLECTVEGTSNPNLYWYRQAAGRGLQLLFYSVGIGQISSEVPQNLSASRPQDRQFILSSKKLLLSDSGFYLCACGRSNTGELFFGEGSRLTVL.

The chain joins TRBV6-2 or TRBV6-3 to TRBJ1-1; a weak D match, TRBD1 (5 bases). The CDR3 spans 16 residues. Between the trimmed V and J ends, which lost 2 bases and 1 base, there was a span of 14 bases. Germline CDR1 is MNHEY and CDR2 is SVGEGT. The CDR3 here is CASSYPRKGSNTEAFF. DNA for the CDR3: TGTGCCAGCAGTTACCCCCGGAAGGGGTCGAACACTGAAGCTTTCTTT.

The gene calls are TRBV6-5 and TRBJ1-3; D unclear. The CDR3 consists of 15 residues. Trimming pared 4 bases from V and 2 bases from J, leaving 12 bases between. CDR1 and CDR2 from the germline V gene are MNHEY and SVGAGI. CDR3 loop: CASSSTGRAGNTIYF. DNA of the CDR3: TGTGCCAGCAGTTCCACGGGCCGGGCTGGAAACACCATATATTTT.

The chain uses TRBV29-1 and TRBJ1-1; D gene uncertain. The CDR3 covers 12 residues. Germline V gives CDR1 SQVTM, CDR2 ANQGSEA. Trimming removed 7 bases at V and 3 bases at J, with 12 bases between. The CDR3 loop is CSACFSDTEAFF. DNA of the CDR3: TGCAGCGCCTGCTTCAGCGACACTGAAGCTTTCTTT. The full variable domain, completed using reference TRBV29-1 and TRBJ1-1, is SAVISQKPSRDICQRGTSLTIQCQVDSQVTMMFWYRQQPGQSLTLIATANQGSEATYESGFVIDKFPISRPNLTFSTLTVSNMSPEDSSIYLCSACFSDTEAFFGQGTRLTVV.